Detailed here is one TCR beta chain. The data are from a study of blood T cell repertoires in COVID-19. As for the study in general: Samples of COVID-19 (acute and convalescent) were obtained from the United States, Italy and Spain. PBMCs, B-cell-depleted T cells, or T cells provided the cDNA or gDNA that made up the material.

The J segment lost 1 base and the V segment lost 3 bases, leaving 7 bases of the junction unmatched. This CDR3 region has 15 residues. Germline V gene sequence: CDR1 SQVTM, CDR2 ANQGSEA. In the authors' workflow: Estimated nucleated cell counts came from reference gene primer amplification. TCRdb's table, derived via immunoSEQ multiplex PCR, lists solely in-frame clones and lacks some. The V and J calls and clone size are taken from that table; D and trimming were inferred from the DNA. The sample comprises a few hundred thousand clones, about 83% of which are singletons, and about 1.2% rests with the top ten.

The J gene is TRBJ1-1, the V gene TRBV29-1, with 8 bases that match TRBD1. This receptor was obtained from a woman between 50 and 59 years old with acute or convalescent COVID-19. The sequenced material came from peripheral blood. CDR3: CSVEVRGRQNTEAFF. Here the CDR3 DNA reads TGCAGCGTTGAGGTCAGGGGGCGGCAGAACACTGAAGCTTTCTTT.